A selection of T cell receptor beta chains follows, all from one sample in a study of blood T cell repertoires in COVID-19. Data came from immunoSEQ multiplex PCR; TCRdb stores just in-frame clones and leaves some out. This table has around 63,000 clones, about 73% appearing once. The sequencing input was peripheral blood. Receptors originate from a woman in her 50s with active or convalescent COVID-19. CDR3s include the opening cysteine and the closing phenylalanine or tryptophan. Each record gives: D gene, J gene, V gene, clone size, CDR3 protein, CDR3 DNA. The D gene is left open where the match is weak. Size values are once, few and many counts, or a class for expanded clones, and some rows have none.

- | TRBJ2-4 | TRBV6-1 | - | CASSERTAPGENIQYF | TGTGCCAGCAGTGAACGGACTGCACCAGGGGAAAACATTCAGTACTTC
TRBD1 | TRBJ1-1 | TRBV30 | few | CAWSGNRGRGAFF | TGTGCCTGGAGTGGGAACAGGGGGCGGGGGGCTTTCTTT
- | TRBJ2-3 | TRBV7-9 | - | CASNPRLDTDTQYF | TGTGCCAGCAACCCCAGACTGGATACAGATACGCAGTATTTT
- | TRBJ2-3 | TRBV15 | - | CATSRGGPTDTQYF | TGTGCCACCAGCAGAGGAGGCCCCACAGATACGCAGTATTTT
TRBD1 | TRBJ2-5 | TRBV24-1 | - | CATSGTGVYRETQYF | TGTGCCACCAGTGGGACAGGGGTTTACAGAGAGACCCAGTACTTC
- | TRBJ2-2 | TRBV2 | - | CASSRSGELFF | TGTGCCAGCAGCCGGTCCGGGGAGCTGTTTTTT
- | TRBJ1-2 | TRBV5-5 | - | CASTLNYGYTF | TGTGCCAGCACACTTAACTATGGCTACACCTTC
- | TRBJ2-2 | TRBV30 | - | CAWTIFGEGVVGELFF | TGTGCCTGGACGATCTTTGGAGAGGGGGTGGTCGGGGAGCTGTTTTTT
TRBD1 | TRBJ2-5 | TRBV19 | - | CASSIGQGQETQYF | TGTGCCAGTAGTATCGGACAGGGACAAGAGACCCAGTACTTC
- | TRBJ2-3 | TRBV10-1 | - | CASSGNRVLDTQYF | TGCGCCAGCAGTGGAAACAGGGTTCTAGATACGCAGTATTTT
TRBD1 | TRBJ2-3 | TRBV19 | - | CAIWDRVTDTQYF | TGTGCCATCTGGGACAGGGTCACAGATACGCAGTATTTT
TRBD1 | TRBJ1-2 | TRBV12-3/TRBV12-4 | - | CASRGTDYGYTF | TGTGCCAGCAGGGGGACAGACTATGGCTACACCTTC
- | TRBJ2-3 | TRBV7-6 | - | CASSPTGPPSTDTQYF | TGTGCCAGCAGCCCTACAGGGCCCCCTAGCACAGATACGCAGTATTTT
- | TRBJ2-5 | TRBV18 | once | CASRQGSQETQYF | TGTGCCAGCCGCCAGGGGAGCCAAGAGACCCAGTACTTC
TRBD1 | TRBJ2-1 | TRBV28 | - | CASSPPGQGWANEQFF | TGTGCCAGCAGTCCCCCGGGACAGGGGTGGGCAAATGAGCAGTTCTTC
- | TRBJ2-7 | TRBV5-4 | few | CASSLNRVSYEQYF | TGTGCCAGCAGCTTGAACAGGGTTTCCTACGAGCAGTACTTC
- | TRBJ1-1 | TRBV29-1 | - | CSGILRENTEAFF | TGCAGCGGCATCCTCAGGGAGAACACTGAAGCTTTCTTT
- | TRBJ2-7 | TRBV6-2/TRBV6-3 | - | CASSWFRDNTYEQYF | TGTGCCAGCAGTTGGTTCCGGGACAACACCTACGAGCAGTACTTC
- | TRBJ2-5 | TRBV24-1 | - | CATSESETQYF | TGTGCCACCAGTGAGTCGGAGACCCAGTACTTC
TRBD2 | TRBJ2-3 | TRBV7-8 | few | CASSFGLDSSTDTQYF | TGTGCCAGCAGCTTTGGACTAGACTCTAGCACAGATACGCAGTATTTT
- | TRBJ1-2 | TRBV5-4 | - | CASSLGGANYGYTF | TGTGCCAGCAGCTTGGGCGGGGCTAACTATGGCTACACCTTC
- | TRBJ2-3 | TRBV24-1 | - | CATSWGAGGNTQYF | TGTGCCACCAGTTGGGGGGCAGGGGGGAATACGCAGTATTTT
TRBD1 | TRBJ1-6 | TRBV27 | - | CASSFLARQGSSYNSPLHF | TGTGCCAGCAGTTTCCTCGCCCGACAGGGAAGCTCCTATAATTCACCCCTCCACTTT
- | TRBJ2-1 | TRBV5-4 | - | CASSSKDSYNEQFF | TGTGCCAGCAGCTCCAAGGACAGCTACAATGAGCAGTTCTTC
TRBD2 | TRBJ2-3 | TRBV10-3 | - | CAISRTSGSGDTQYF | TGTGCCATCAGCCGGACTAGCGGGAGTGGGGATACGCAGTATTTT
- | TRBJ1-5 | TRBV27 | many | CASSLSVGQGSNQPQHF | TGTGCCAGCAGTTTATCGGTGGGGCAGGGTTCGAATCAGCCCCAGCATTTT
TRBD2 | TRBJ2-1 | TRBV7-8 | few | CASSLATSGRGEFF | TGTGCCAGCAGCTTAGCGACTAGCGGGAGGGGGGAGTTCTTC
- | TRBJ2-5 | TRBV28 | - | CASSSPLYQETQYF | TGTGCCAGCAGTTCCCCCTTGTACCAAGAGACCCAGTACTTC
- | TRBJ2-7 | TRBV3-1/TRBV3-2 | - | CASSHGQGPYEQYF | TGTGCCAGCAGCCACGGCCAGGGGCCCTACGAGCAGTACTTC
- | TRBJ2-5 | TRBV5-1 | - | CASSLFTGQETQYF | TGCGCCAGCAGCTTGTTCACAGGGCAAGAGACCCAGTACTTC
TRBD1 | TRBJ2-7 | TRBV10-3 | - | CAISEPTGTGRHEQYF | TGTGCCATCAGTGAGCCGACCGGGACAGGGAGGCACGAGCAGTACTTC
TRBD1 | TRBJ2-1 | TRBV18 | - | CASSPGQGFNYEQFF | TGTGCCAGCTCACCAGGACAGGGTTTTAATTATGAGCAGTTCTTC
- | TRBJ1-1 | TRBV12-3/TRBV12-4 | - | CASSLTANTEAFF | TGTGCCAGCAGTTTAACAGCGAACACTGAAGCTTTCTTT
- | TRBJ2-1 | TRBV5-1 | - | CASSLTLSGPHNEQFF | TGCGCCAGCAGCCTCACCCTTAGCGGCCCTCACAATGAGCAGTTCTTC
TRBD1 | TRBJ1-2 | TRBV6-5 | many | CASTRGFLANYGYTF | TGTGCCAGCACCAGGGGGTTTCTAGCTAACTATGGCTACACCTTC
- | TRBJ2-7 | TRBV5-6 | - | CASSGWLASGSYEQYF | TGTGCCAGCAGCGGATGGCTAGCGTCGGGCTCCTACGAGCAGTACTTC
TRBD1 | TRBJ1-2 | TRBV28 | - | CASSRPAGTGAARGYGYTF | TGTGCCAGCAGTCGCCCGGCCGGGACAGGGGCCGCCAGGGGGTATGGCTACACCTTC
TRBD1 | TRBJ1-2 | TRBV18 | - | CASSPGTGLGYGYTF | TGTGCCAGCTCACCCGGGACAGGGCTTGGGTATGGCTACACCTTC
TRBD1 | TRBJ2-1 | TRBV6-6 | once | CASSQGTGDSEQFF | TGTGCCAGCAGTCAAGGGACAGGGGACAGTGAGCAGTTCTTC
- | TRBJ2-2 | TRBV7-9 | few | CASSLGVTTDTGELFF | TGTGCCAGCAGCTTAGGTGTTACCACGGACACCGGGGAGCTGTTTTTT
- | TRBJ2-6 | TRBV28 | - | CASTLSGANVLTF | TGTGCCAGCACACTGTCTGGGGCCAACGTCCTGACTTTC
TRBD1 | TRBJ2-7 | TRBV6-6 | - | CASSSAPDRDPNEQYF | TGTGCCAGCAGTTCCGCGCCAGACAGGGATCCTAACGAGCAGTACTTC
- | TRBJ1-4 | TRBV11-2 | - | CASSLASPRGNEKLFF | TGTGCCAGCAGCTTAGCCTCCCCAAGAGGGAATGAAAAACTGTTTTTT
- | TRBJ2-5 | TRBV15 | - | CATSRTGTGETQYF | TGTGCCACCAGCAGGACAGGGACTGGAGAGACCCAGTACTTC
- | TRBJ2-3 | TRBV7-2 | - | CASSSTGSSTDTQYF | TGTGCCAGCAGCTCGACAGGTTCTAGCACAGATACGCAGTATTTT